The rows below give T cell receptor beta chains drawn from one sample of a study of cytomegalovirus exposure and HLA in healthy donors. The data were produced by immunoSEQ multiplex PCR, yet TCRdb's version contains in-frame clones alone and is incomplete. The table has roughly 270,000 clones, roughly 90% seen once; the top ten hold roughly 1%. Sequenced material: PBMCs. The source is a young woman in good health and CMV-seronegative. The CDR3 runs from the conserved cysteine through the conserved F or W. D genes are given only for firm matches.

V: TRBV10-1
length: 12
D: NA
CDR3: CASSGGSGELFF

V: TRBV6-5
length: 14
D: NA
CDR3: CASSQGHSNQPQHF

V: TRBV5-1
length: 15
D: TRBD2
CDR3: CASSLSSGRTDTQYF

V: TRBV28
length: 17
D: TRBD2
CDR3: CASRKRLAGGSTDTQYF

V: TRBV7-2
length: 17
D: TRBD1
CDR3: CASSSSTPGQRPREQYF

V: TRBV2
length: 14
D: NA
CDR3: CASQVRATTDTQYF

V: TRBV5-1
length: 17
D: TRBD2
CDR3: CASSPGGLANVIGELFF

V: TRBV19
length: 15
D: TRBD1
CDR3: CASSTRQQGRNEQFF

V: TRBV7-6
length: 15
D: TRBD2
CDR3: CASSLSSGRAGEQFF

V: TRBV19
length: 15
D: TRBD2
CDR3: CASSPRLAGNGEQYF

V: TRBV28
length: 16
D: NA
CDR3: CASTRSGSLWNYGYTF

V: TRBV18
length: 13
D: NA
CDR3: CASSPDNNNEQFF

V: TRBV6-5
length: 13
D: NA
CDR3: CASRLLERRTQYF

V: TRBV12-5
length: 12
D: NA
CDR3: CASGIETTTQYF

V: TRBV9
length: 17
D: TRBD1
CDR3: CASSGTGVGLRANVLTF

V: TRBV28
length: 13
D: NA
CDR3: CASSRGGGNIQYF

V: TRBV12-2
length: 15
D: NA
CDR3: CASRLAWADRETQYF

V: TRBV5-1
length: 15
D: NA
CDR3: CASSLDSGTSQPQHF

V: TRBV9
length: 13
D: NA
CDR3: CASSVGADYEQYF

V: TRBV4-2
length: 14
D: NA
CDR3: CASSREDRSHEQYF

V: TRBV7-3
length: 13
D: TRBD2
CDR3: CASSLTSPGELFF

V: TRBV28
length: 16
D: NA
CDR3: CASRPRADTSTDTQYF

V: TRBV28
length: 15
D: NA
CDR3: CASSTLDSEAYEQYF

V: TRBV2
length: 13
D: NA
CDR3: CASSELGDAEAFF

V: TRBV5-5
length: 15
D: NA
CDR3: CASSLLAVNTGELFF

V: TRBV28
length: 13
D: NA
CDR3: CASSLNRDYGYTF

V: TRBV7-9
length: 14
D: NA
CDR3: CASSLASGGDGYTF

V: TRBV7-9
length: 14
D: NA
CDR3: CASSLQGGDYGYTF

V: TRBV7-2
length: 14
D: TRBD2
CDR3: CASSSGLAVYEQYF

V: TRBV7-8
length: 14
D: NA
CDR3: CASSLLNRDGGYTF

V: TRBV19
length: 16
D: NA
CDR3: CASSIGTPTAYNEQFF

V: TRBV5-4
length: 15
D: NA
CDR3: CASSLGLDSYNEQFF

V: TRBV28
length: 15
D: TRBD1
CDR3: CASTRLGTDQETQYF

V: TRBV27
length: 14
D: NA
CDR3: CASSLDPGYYEQYF

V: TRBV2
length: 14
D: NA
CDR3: CASSERGNPSPLHF

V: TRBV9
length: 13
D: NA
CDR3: CASSVPPSDTQYF